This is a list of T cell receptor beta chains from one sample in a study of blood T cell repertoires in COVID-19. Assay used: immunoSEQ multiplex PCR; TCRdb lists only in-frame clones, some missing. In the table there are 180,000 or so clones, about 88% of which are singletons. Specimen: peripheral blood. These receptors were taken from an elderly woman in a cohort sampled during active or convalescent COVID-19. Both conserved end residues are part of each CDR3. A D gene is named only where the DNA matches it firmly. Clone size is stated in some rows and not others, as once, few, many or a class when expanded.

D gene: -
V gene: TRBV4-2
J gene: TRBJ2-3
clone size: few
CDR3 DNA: TGTGCCAGCAGCCAAGACGAGGAGGTTGGGACAGATACGCAGTATTTT
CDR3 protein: CASSQDEEVGTDTQYF

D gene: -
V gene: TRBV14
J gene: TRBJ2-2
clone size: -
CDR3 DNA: TGTGCCAGCAGCCAAGTTAGCACGTCGAACACCGGGGAGCTGTTTTTT
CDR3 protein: CASSQVSTSNTGELFF

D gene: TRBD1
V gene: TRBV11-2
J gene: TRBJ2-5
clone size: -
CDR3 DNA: TGTGCCAGCAGACCCGGGACAGGGGGCGCCTTGGGAGAGACCCAGTACTTC
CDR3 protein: CASRPGTGGALGETQYF

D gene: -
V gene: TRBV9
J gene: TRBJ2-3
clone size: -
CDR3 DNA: TGTGCCAGCAGCGCATTCCAAAGTGCCTTCGGGGGCACAGATACGCAGTATTTT
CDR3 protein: CASSAFQSAFGGTDTQYF

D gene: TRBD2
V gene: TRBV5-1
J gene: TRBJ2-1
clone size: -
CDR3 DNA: TGCGCCAGCACCCTCGGGGGGAAATCCCACAATGAGCAGTTCTTC
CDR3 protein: CASTLGGKSHNEQFF

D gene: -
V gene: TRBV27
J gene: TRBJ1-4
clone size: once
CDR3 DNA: TGTGCCAGCAGTCCCCGACAGTCTTCGAACGAAAAACTGTTTTTT
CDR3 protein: CASSPRQSSNEKLFF

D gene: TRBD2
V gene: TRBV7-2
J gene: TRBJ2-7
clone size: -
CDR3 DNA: TGTGCCAGCAGCTTAGCGTGGAGTCTAGCGGGGGGCCCGCGAGAGCAGTACTTC
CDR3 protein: CASSLAWSLAGGPREQYF

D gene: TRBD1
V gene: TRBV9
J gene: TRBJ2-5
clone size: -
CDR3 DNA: TGTGCCAGCAGCATTGACAGGGTCGGCGAGACCCAGTACTTC
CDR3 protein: CASSIDRVGETQYF

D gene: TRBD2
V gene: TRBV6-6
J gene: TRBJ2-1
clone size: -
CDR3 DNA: TGTGCCAGCAGTCCCTCCGGGACTAGCGGGGTGGGGTCTTACAATGAGCAGTTCTTC
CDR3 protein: CASSPSGTSGVGSYNEQFF

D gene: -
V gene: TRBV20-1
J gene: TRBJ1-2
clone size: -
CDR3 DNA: TGCAGTGCTAGTGGGCTAGCGTTAAGTGTCTATGGCTACACCTTC
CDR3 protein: CSASGLALSVYGYTF

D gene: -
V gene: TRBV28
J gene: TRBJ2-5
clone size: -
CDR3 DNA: TGTGCCAGCAGTTTAGTTACGGTTCAAGAGACCCAGTACTTC
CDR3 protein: CASSLVTVQETQYF

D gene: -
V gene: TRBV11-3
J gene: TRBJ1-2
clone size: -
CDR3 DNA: TGTGCCAGCAGCGTTCTCCAGGGTTCTAACTATGGCTACACCTTC
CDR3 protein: CASSVLQGSNYGYTF

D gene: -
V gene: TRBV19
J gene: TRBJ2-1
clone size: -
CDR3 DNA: TGTGCCAGTACTCCAGTAGGCCAGGGGCGTTTTGCTGAGCAGTTCTTC
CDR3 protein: CASTPVGQGRFAEQFF

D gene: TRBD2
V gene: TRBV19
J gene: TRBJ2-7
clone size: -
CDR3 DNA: TGTGCCAGTAGTCTTGGACTAGCGGGGGGCTACGAGCAGTACTTC
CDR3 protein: CASSLGLAGGYEQYF

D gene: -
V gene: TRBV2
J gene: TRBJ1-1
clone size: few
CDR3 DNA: TGTGCCAGCAGTGTATGGAGACTGAACACTGAAGCTTTCTTT
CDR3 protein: CASSVWRLNTEAFF

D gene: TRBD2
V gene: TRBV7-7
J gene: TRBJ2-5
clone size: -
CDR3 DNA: TGTGCCAGCAGCTACCCTATGGGACTAGCGGGAGGAGTGGGAGAGACCCAGTACTTC
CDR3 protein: CASSYPMGLAGGVGETQYF

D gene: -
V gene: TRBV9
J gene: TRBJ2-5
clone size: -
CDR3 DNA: TGTGCCAGCAGCGTAGGGCGGGCGGAGACCCAGTACTTC
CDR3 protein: CASSVGRAETQYF

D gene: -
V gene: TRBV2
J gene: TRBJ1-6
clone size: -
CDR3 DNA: TGTGCCAGCAGTTCCGACAGGCCCACGAATTCACCCCTCCACTTT
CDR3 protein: CASSSDRPTNSPLHF

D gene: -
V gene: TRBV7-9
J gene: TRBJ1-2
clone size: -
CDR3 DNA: TGTGCCAGCAGTGTTAGGGGCGCCGACTATGGCTACACCTTC
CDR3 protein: CASSVRGADYGYTF

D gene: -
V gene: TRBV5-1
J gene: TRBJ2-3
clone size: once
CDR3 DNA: TGCGCCAGCAGCTTGGGACAGTACACAGATACGCAGTATTTT
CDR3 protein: CASSLGQYTDTQYF